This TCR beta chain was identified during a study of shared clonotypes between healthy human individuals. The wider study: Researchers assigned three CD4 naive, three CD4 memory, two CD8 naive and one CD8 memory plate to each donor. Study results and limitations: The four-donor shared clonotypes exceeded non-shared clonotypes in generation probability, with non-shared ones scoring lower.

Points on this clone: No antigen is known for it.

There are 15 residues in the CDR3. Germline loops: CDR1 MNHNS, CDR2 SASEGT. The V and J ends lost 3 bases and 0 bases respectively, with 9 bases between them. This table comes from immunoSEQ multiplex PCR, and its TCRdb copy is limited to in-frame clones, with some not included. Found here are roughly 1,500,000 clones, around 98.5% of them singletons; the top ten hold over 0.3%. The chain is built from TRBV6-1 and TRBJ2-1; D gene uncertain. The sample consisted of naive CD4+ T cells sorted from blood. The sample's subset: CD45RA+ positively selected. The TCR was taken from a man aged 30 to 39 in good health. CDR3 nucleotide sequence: TGTGCCAGCAGTGATCGGCACTTCTCCTACAATGAGCAGTTCTTC. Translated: CASSDRHFSYNEQFF.